The 6 T cell receptor beta chains below were found in one sample sequenced in a study of T cells in Graves' hyperthyroidism and ophthalmopathy (dated by TCRdb to about 2019). To prepare the library, multiplex PCR was applied. The sequencer listed for this sample is Illumina HiSeq 2000. The TCR beta CDR3 regions were amplified from the RNA transcripts. For the first round of RT-PCR on the TCR CDR3, the HTBI primer set was used together with the Qiagen OneStep RT-PCR kit. TCRdb handled the public reads itself, with Q25 trimming in fastp and clone calling in MiXCR, and kept productive beta chains. Under each unique CDR3 protein, matching rows form one entry showing the most common genes and DNA. Across this sample there are around 600,000 distinct CDR3 sequences, with about 45% seen only once. Under 8% of the sample goes to the ten largest clones. Sequencing used peripheral blood or thyroid tissue (not recorded which). The receptors stem from an adult man with Graves' disease, either hyperthyroidism or ophthalmopathy (not recorded which).

V gene TRBV20-1 combines with J gene TRBJ2-7; D is unresolved. The CDR3 runs 10 residues. The V and J ends lost 6 bases and 4 bases respectively, with 7 bases between them. Germline V gene lookup returns CDR1 DFQATT and CDR2 SNEGSKA (reference sequence). The CDR3 nucleotides are TGCAGTGCGGTCGATTACGAGCAGTACTTC. Amino acids: CSAVDYEQYF.

This clonotype occurred many times. The V gene is TRBV7-9, the J gene TRBJ2-7; TRBD1 aligns across 7 bases. The V gene end was trimmed by 1 base and the J gene end by 2 bases; junction bases not matched to a gene: 2. CDR1 SEHNR and CDR2 FQNEAQ come from the germline V gene (reference sequence). This CDR3 is 14 amino acids long. CDR3 loop: CASSLVTGPYEQYF. CDR3 in DNA: TGTGCCAGCAGCTTAGTGACAGGGCCCTACGAGCAGTACTTC.

This clonotype occurred many times. This chain links TRBV11-2 with TRBJ2-5, with TRBD1 identical over 10 bases. There are 14 residues in the CDR3. CDR1 and CDR2 from the germline V gene are SGHAT and FQNNGV. Germline trimming cut 5 bases from V and 7 bases from J; bases unmatched to any gene: 7. The CDR3 nucleotides are TGTGCCAGCAGCCCGACAGGGGGCGAGGTGACCCAGTACTTC. Its protein product is CASSPTGGEVTQYF.

The chain employs TRBV10-2 and TRBJ2-7; 7 positions match TRBD2. Germline CDR1 reads WSHSY; CDR2 reads SAAADI. The CDR3 spans 16 residues. The V and J ends lost 0 bases and 5 bases, in that order; junction bases with no gene match: 10. The CDR3 DNA sequence: TGCGCCAGCAGTGAGTCGGCGGGAGAAGGAGAAAACGAGCAGTACTTC. It codes for CASSESAGEGENEQYF.

This clonotype was observed a few times. This rearrangement joins TRBV20-1 to TRBJ2-7; TRBD1 aligns across 7 bases. CDR1 and CDR2 from the germline V gene are DFQATT and SNEGSKA (reference sequence). J gave up 0 bases and V 6 bases, and 8 bases lay outside the gene matches. CDR3 length: 14 amino acids. The CDR3 here is CSASTGTSSYEQYF. The CDR3 nucleotides are TGCAGTGCCTCGACAGGGACGAGCTCCTACGAGCAGTACTTC.

In regard to this clonotype: Without the conserved terminal phenylalanine or tryptophan, this CDR3 likely stems from a read error. No DNA is shown, since the ends of the CDR3 on it are uncertain; the CDR3 is the one TCRdb lists. The CDR3 protein is CAIRLTGEG. The chain links TRBV10-3 to TRBJ1-4; TRBD1 is the table's D call, not checked against the DNA. CDR1 and CDR2 from the germline V gene are ENHRY and SYGVKD. The CDR3 spans 9 residues, counting both ends.